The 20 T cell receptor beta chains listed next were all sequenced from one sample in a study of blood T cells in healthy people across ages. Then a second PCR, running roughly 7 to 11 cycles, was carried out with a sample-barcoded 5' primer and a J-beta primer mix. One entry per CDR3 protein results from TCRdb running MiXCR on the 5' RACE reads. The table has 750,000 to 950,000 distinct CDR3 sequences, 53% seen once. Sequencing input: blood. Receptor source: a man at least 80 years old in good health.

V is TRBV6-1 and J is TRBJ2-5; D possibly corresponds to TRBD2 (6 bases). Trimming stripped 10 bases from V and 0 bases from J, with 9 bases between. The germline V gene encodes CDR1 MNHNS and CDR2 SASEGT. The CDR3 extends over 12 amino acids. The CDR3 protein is CATRDYQETQYF. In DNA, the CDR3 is TGTGCCACCAGGGACTACCAAGAGACCCAGTACTTC.

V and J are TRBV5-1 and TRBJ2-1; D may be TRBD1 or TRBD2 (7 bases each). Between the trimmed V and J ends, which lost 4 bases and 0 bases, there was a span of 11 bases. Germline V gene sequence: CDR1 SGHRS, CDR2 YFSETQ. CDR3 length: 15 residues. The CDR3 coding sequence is TGCGCCAGCAGCGGGGGGGACAGCTCCTACAATGAGCAGTTCTTC. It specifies CASSGGDSSYNEQFF.

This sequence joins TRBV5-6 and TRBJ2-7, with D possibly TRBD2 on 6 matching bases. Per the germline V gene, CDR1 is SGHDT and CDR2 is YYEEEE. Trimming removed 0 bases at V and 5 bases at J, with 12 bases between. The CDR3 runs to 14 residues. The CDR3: CASSLAGLRDEQYF. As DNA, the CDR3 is TGTGCCAGCAGCTTGGCGGGACTTAGGGACGAGCAGTACTTC.

DNA for the CDR3: TGTGCCAGCAAGGGGACAGGGACGTATGAGCAGTTCTTC. This codes for CASKGTGTYEQFF. The chain is built from TRBV25-1 and TRBJ2-1; 9 bases fit TRBD1. This CDR3 is built from 13 residues. Germline V lookup: CDR1 MGHDK, CDR2 SYGVNS. V gave up 7 bases and J gave up 8 bases; unmatched junction bases: 6.

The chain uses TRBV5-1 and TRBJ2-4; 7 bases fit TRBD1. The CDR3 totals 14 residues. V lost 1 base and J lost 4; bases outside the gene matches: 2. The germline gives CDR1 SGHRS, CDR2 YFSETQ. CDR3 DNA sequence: TGCGCCAGCAGCTTGCAGGGGGATAAAAACATTCAGTACTTC. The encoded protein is CASSLQGDKNIQYF.

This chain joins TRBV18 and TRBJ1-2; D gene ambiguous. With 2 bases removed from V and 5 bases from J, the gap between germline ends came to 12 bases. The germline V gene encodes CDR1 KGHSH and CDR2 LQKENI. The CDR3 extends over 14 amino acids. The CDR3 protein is CASSPGEGRYGYTF. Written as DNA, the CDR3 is TGTGCCAGCTCACCAGGCGAAGGTCGGTATGGCTACACCTTC.

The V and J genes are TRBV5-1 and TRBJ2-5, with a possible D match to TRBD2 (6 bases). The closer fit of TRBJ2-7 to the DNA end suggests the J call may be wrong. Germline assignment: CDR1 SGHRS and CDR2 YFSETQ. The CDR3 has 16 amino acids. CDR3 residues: CASSRGDSLGVYEQYF. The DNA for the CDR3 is TGCGCCAGCTCCAGAGGGGACTCACTAGGGGTCTACGAGCAGTACTTC.

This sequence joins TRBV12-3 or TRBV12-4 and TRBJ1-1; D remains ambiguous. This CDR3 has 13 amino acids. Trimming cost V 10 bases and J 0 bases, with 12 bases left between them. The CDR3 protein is CATHRNLNTEAFF. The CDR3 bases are TGTGCCACCCACCGAAATTTGAACACTGAAGCTTTCTTT.

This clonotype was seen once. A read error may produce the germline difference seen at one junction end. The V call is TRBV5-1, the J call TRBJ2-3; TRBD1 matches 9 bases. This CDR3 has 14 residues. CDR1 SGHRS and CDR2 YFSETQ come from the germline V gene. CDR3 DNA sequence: TGCTCCAGCAGGACAGGACAGGGGAAGGGATACGCGTATTTT. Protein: CSSRTGQGKGYAYF.

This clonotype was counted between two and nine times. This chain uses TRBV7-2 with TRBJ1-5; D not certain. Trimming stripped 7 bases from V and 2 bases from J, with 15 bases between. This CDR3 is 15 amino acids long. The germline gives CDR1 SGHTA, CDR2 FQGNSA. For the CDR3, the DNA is TGTGCCAGCACCCTTAGAGGGAATGGCAATCAGCCCCAGCATTTT. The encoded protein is CASTLRGNGNQPQHF.

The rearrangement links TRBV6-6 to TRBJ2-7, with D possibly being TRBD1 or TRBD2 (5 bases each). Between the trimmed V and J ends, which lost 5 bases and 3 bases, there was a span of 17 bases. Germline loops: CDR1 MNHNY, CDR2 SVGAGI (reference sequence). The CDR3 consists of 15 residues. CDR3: CASSTMGRGLYEQYF. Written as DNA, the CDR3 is TGTGCCAGCAGTACGATGGGCCGGGGCCTCTACGAGCAGTACTTC.

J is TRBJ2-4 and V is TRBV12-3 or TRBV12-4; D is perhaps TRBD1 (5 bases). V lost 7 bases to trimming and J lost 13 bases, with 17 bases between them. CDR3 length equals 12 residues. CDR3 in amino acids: CASTAQGAGQYF. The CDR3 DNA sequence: TGTGCCAGCACCGCTCAAGGGGCAGGGCAGTACTTC.

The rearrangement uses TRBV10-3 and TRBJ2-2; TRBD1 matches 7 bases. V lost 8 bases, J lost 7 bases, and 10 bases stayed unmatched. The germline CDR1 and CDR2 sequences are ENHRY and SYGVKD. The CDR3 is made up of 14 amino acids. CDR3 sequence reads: CAIAQGPLGGELFF. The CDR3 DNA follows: TGTGCCATCGCACAGGGGCCACTAGGCGGGGAGCTGTTTTTT.

The CDR3 reads CASSLDVRTGINPWTQYF. CDR3 in DNA: TGTGCCAGCAGCTTAGATGTTCGGACAGGGATTAACCCCTGGACCCAGTACTTC. V gene TRBV7-2 combines with J gene TRBJ2-5; 8 nucleotides align to TRBD1. CDR3 length: 18 residues. V dropped 1 base and J dropped 7; count of bases not matched to a gene: 17. Germline assignment: CDR1 SGHTA and CDR2 FQGNSA.

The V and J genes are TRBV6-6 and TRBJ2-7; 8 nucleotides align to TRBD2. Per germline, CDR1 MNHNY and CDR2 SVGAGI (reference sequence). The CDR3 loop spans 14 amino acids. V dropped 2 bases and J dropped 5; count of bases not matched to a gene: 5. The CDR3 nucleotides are TGTGCCAGCAGTTACACCCTAGCGGGCCACGAGCAGTACTTC. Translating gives CASSYTLAGHEQYF.

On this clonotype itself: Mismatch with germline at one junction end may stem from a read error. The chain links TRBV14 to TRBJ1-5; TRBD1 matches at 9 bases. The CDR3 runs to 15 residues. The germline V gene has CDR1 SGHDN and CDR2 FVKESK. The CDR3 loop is CASSLGTGINQLQHF. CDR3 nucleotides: TGTGCCAGCAGCCTAGGGACAGGGATAAATCAGCTCCAGCATTTT.

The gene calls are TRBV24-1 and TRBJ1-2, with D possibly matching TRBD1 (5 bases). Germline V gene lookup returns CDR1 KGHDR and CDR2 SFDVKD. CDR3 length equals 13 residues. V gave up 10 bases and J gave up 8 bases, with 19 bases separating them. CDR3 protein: CATTAGGVEGYTF. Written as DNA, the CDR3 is TGTGCCACGACCGCCGGAGGGGTCGAGGGCTACACCTTC.

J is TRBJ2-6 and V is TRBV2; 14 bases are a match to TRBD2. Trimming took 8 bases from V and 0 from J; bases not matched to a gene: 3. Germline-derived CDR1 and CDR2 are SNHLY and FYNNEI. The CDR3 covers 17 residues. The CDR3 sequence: CASVGTSGSSGANVLTF. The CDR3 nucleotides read TGTGCCAGCGTAGGGACTAGCGGGAGCTCTGGGGCCAACGTCCTGACTTTC.

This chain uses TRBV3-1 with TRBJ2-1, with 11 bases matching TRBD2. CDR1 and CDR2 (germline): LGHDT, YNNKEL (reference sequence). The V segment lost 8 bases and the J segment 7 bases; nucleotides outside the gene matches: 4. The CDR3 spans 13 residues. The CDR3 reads CASGASGRNEQFF. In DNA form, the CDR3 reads TGTGCCAGCGGGGCTAGCGGGAGGAATGAGCAGTTCTTC.

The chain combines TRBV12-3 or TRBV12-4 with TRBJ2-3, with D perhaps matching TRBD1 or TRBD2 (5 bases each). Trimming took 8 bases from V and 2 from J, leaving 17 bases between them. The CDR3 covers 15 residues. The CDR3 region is CASSGEGAITDTQYF. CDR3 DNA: TGTGCCAGCTCCGGGGAAGGGGCGATCACAGATACGCAGTATTTT.